These 8 T cell receptor beta chains came from one sample sequenced in a study of spatial heterogeneity in lung cancer. Each CDR3 protein is one row after TCRdb ran MiXCR on the 5' RACE reads. The profile shows roughly 110,000 distinct CDR3 sequences, under 14% of them singletons. Time point: blood at routine non-recurrence follow-up after resection. This specimen was PBMCs, taken at follow-up. These receptors originate from a female donor with early-stage non-small cell lung cancer.

The chain uses TRBV5-4 and TRBJ1-5, with D tentatively TRBD1 (6 bases). CDR3 length equals 15 residues. V lost 2 bases and J lost 1, with 10 bases in between. The germline V gene has CDR1 SGHNT and CDR2 YYREEE (reference sequence). Here the CDR3 reads CASSFGGGSNQPQHF. The CDR3 bases are TGTGCCAGCAGCTTCGGAGGGGGAAGCAATCAGCCCCAGCATTTT.

This clonotype was observed a handful of times. The chain recombines TRBV6-5 with TRBJ1-1, with D perhaps TRBD1 (6 bases). CDR3 length: 13 amino acids. The germline V gene encodes CDR1 MNHEY and CDR2 SVGAGI. V gave up 9 bases and J gave up 4 bases, with 15 bases separating them. CDR3 region: CASRLRGLTEAFF. CDR3 sequence (DNA): TGTGCCAGTCGCCTCCGGGGGCTCACTGAAGCTTTCTTT.

The rearrangement joins TRBV7-9 to TRBJ2-5; no clear D gene. Germline V gene lookup returns CDR1 SEHNR and CDR2 FQNEAQ (reference sequence). V shed 1 base and J shed 5 bases, with 11 bases lying between them. There are 14 residues in the CDR3. CDR3 DNA sequence: TGTGCCAGCAGCTTAGGGAGTGCGTGGGAGACCCAGTACTTC. It codes for CASSLGSAWETQYF.

This clonotype was counted only a few times. The gene calls are TRBV12-3 or TRBV12-4 and TRBJ1-3; no definite D call. V dropped 8 bases and J dropped 0 bases, with 14 bases sitting between them. This CDR3 has 15 amino acids. The CDR3 loop reads CASQAREPSGNTIYF. CDR3 in DNA: TGTGCCAGCCAGGCTAGGGAGCCCTCTGGAAACACCATATATTTT.

The chain couples TRBV4-1 to TRBJ2-3; no clear D. This CDR3 contains 16 residues. CDR1 is MGHRA, CDR2 YSYEKL, per germline. V lost 1 base, J lost 0 bases, and 11 bases lay in between. In DNA form, the CDR3 reads TGCGCCAGCAGCCAAGGGACGGGTACAAGCACAGATACGCAGTATTTT. Protein product: CASSQGTGTSTDTQYF.

This clonotype has more than one count but fewer than ten. The chain recombines TRBV6-5 with TRBJ2-1; 7 nucleotides match TRBD1. CDR1 and CDR2 (germline): MNHEY, SVGAGI. The CDR3 covers 16 residues. Germline trimming cut 2 bases from V and 3 bases from J; bases unmatched to any gene: 7. CDR3 in amino acids: CASSYDMTGYYNEQFF. In DNA form, the CDR3 reads TGTGCCAGCAGTTACGACATGACAGGGTACTACAATGAGCAGTTCTTC.

This clonotype was seen a few times. V gene TRBV20-1 combines with J gene TRBJ2-3, with D possibly TRBD2 on 5 matching bases. Germline V lookup: CDR1 DFQATT, CDR2 SNEGSKA (reference sequence). The V end was cut by 3 bases, the J end by 0 bases, with 16 bases between. The length of the CDR3 is 16 residues. In DNA form, the CDR3 reads TGCAGTGCTAGTCTAAGGGCGGGCGGAAGCACAGATACGCAGTATTTT. Its protein is CSASLRAGGSTDTQYF.

This clonotype was recorded a few times. The chain is built from TRBV6-5 and TRBJ2-2, with D unclear. The CDR3 is 18 amino acids. The V end lost 0 bases, the J end lost 6 bases, and 20 bases lay between the germline ends. Per the germline V gene, CDR1 is MNHEY and CDR2 is SVGAGI. CDR3 loop: CASSYSYFHKGTPGELFF. CDR3 nucleotide sequence: TGTGCCAGCAGTTACTCCTATTTCCATAAAGGCACACCCGGGGAGCTGTTTTTT.